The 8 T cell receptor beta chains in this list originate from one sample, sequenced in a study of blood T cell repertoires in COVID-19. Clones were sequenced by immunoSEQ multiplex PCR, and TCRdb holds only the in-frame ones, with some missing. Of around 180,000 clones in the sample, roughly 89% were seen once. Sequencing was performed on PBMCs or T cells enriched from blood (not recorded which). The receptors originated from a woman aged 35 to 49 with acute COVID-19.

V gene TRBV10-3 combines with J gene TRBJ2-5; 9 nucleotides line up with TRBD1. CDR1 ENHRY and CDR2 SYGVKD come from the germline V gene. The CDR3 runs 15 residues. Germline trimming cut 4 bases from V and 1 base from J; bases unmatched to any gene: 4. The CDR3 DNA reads TGTGCCATCAGTGTGGGACAGGGCGTCCAAGAGACCCAGTACTTC. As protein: CAISVGQGVQETQYF.

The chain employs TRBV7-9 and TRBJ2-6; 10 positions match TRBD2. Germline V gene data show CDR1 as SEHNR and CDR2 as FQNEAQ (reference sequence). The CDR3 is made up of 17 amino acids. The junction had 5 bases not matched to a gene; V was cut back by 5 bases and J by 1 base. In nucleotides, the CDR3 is TGTGCCAGCAGCGCTAGCGGGAGTTTATCTGGGGCCAACGTCCTGACTTTC. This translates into CASSASGSLSGANVLTF.

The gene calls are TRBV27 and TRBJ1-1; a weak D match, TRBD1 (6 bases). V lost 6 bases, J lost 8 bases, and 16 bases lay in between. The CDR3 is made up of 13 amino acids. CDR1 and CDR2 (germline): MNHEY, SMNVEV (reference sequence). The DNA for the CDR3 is TGTGCCAGCAGCAATAACAGGGTGGGGGAAGCTTTCTTT. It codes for CASSNNRVGEAFF.

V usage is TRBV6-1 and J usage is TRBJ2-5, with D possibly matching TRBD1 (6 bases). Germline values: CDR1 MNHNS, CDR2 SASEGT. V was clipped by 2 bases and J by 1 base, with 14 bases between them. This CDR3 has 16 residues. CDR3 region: CASSENTGFGQETQYF. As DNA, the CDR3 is TGTGCCAGCAGTGAAAATACAGGGTTCGGCCAAGAGACCCAGTACTTC.

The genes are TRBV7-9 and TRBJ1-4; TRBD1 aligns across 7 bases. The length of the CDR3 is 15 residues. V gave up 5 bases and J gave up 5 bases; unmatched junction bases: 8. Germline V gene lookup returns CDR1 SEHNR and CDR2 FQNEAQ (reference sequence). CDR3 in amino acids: CASSPTGTVNEKLFF. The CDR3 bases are TGTGCCAGCAGCCCCACCGGGACAGTGAATGAAAAACTGTTTTTT.

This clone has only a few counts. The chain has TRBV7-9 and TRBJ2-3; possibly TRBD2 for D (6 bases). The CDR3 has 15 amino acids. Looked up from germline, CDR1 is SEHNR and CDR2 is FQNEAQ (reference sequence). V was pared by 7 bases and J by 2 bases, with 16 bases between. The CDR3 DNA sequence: TGTGCCAGCACCCGCGAGGGACTCGACACAGATACGCAGTATTTT. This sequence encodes CASTREGLDTDTQYF. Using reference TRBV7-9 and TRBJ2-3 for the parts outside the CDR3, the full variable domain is DTGVSQNPRHKITKRGQNVTFRCDPISEHNRLYWYRQTLGQGPEFLTYFQNEAQLEKSRLLSDRFSAERPKGSFSTLEIQRTEQGDSAMYLCASTREGLDTDTQYFGPGTRLTVL.

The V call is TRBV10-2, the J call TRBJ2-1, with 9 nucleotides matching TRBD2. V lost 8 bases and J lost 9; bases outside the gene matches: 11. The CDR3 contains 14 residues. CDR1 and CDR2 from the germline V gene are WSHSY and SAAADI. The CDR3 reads CASRRSGGSGEQFF. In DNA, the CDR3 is TGCGCCAGCCGTCGAAGCGGGGGGTCAGGTGAGCAGTTCTTC.

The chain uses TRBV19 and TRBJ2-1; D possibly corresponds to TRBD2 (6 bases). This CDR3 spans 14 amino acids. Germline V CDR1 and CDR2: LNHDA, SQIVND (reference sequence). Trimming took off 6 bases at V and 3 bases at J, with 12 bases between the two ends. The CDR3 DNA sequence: TGTGCCAGTAGCCTCCGGGGGAACTACAATGAGCAGTTCTTC. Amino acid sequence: CASSLRGNYNEQFF. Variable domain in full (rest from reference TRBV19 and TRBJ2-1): DGGITQSPKYLFRKEGQNVTLSCEQNLNHDAMYWYRQDPGQGLRLIYYSQIVNDFQKGDIAEGYSVSREKKESFPLTVTSAQKNPTAFYLCASSLRGNYNEQFFGPGTRLTVL.